This TCR beta chain is drawn from a study of read filtering for tumor transcriptome and immune sequencing. This clonotype was seen at least ten times. This library used around 400 ng RNA and molecular barcoded adaptors spanning alpha/delta and beta/gamma chains. MiXCR, applied by TCRdb to the reads, yields one record per CDR3 protein. In the table there are approximately 50,000 distinct CDR3 sequences, 20% to 25% of which are singletons. The CDR3 is 13 residues long. Germline V gene data show CDR1 as SQVTM and CDR2 as ANQGSEA. V lost 5 bases and J 1 base, leaving 11 bases between the germline ends. The clonotype comes from a donor aged 40 or older with multiple myeloma. This sequence joins TRBV29-1 and TRBJ1-1; tentatively, D is TRBD1 (6 bases). The sample taken for sequencing was a population of CD138-negative cells sorted from bone marrow. The CDR3 region is CSVIRGRNTEAFF. As DNA, the CDR3 is TGCAGCGTTATCAGGGGAAGGAACACTGAAGCTTTCTTT.